Each of the 18 T cell receptor beta chains below was sequenced from the same sample in a study of blood T cells in healthy people across ages (dated by TCRdb to 2015 to 2017). Library method: 5' RACE. The instrument given in TCRdb is Illumina HiSeq 2500. A second PCR of about 7 to 12 cycles was performed with a sample-barcoded 5' primer and a J-beta primer mix. TCRdb reanalyzed the raw reads on its own, using fastp at Q25 for trimming and MiXCR for clone calling, and kept in-frame beta chains. For every CDR3 protein sequence, its rows merge into one entry that carries the most common genes and DNA. Within this sample are approximately 850,000 distinct CDR3 sequences, with roughly 64% of them counted one time only. Clones ranked in the top ten supply around 20% of the sample. Source material: blood. Receptors originate from a man younger than 40 in good health.

This chain links TRBV7-9 with TRBJ1-4; TRBD1 agrees at 7 bases. Per the germline V gene, CDR1 is SEHNR and CDR2 is FQNEAQ (reference sequence). With V trimmed by 5 bases and J by 4 bases, 4 bases remained unmatched. CDR3 length: 14 residues. The CDR3 nucleotides read TGTGCCAGCAGCCCAGGGACAGTTAATGAAAAACTGTTTTTT. Translation: CASSPGTVNEKLFF.

The chain uses TRBV5-4 and TRBJ2-3; tentatively, D is TRBD2 (5 bases). Germline assignment: CDR1 SGHNT and CDR2 YYREEE (reference sequence). The CDR3 has 15 residues. Trimming took 0 bases from V and 3 from J, leaving 11 bases between them. DNA of the CDR3: TGTGCCAGCAGCTTGGGTAGCGCGAGTACAGATACGCAGTATTTT. This translates into CASSLGSASTDTQYF.

In its sample, this clonotype was seen many times. The chain uses TRBV9 and TRBJ2-4; the match to TRBD2 covers 12 bases. The V and J ends lost 0 bases and 0 bases, in that order; junction bases with no gene match: 7. This CDR3 comprises 19 residues. The V gene's germline CDR1 is SGDLS and CDR2 YYNGEE. The CDR3 region has the DNA TGTGCCAGCAGCGTAGATGGGCTAGCGGGAGGGGCAGCCAAAAACATTCAGTACTTC. It translates to CASSVDGLAGGAAKNIQYF.

The V call is TRBV5-1, the J call TRBJ2-5; D may correspond to TRBD1 or TRBD2 (6 bases each). The J call may be faulty, since TRBJ2-7 better matches the DNA end. This CDR3 spans 16 amino acids. Germline lookup yields CDR1 SGHRS and CDR2 YFSETQ. In nucleotides, the CDR3 is TGCGCCAGCAGCTTGGCCATGGGGGGCGAGTCGGGCGAGCAGTACTTC. It is translated as CASSLAMGGESGEQYF.

This chain connects TRBV20-1 to TRBJ2-1; D not resolved. V lost 1 base to trimming and J lost 8 bases, with 15 bases between them. This CDR3 comprises 14 residues. The germline V gene encodes CDR1 DFQATT and CDR2 SNEGSKA (reference sequence). The CDR3 sequence is CSARADGRPDEQFF. CDR3 nucleotide sequence: TGCAGTGCTAGAGCCGACGGCAGGCCTGATGAGCAGTTCTTC.

The rearrangement joins TRBV5-1 to TRBJ1-2, with 7 bases identical to TRBD1. The CDR3 sequence is 14 residues long. In germline, CDR1 is SGHRS, CDR2 YFSETQ. J lost 8 bases, V lost 3 bases, and 10 bases had no gene match. CDR3 in DNA: TGCGCCAGCAGCTCCACTACAGGGGATGGAGGCTACACCTTC. Protein product: CASSSTTGDGGYTF.

The rearrangement joins TRBV4-3 to TRBJ2-7; 9 bases are a match to TRBD2. The CDR3 length is 16 residues. V was pared by 1 base and J by 3 bases, with 7 bases of the junction left unmatched. CDR1 and CDR2 (germline): LGHNA, YSLEER. The CDR3 loop is CASSQVAASGNYEQYF. CDR3 DNA sequence: TGCGCCAGCAGCCAAGTAGCGGCTAGCGGGAACTACGAGCAGTACTTC.

The chain couples TRBV20-1 to TRBJ2-1; the match to TRBD1 covers 9 bases. The junction had 9 bases not matched to a gene; V was cut back by 5 bases and J by 7 bases. This CDR3 contains 14 residues. Germline V gene data show CDR1 as DFQATT and CDR2 as SNEGSKA (reference sequence). The CDR3 region has the DNA TGCAGTGCTCCCGGACAGGGGTTTGGGAATGAGCAGTTCTTC. It yields the protein CSAPGQGFGNEQFF.

This chain joins TRBV20-1 and TRBJ2-4; TRBD1 matches 11 bases. The J call may be mistaken, given a closer DNA end match to TRBJ2-7. The CDR3 runs 13 residues. In germline, CDR1 is DFQATT, CDR2 SNEGSKA (reference sequence). The CDR3 sequence is CSAVGTGGYEQYF. The CDR3 DNA reads as TGCAGTGCCGTCGGGACAGGGGGGTACGAGCAGTACTTC.

This clonotype was seen many times. The V and J genes are TRBV16 and TRBJ2-2, with no clear D. The V end was cut by 0 bases, the J end by 6 bases, with 5 bases between. CDR1 KGHSY and CDR2 FQNENV come from the germline V gene. The CDR3 totals 13 residues. For the CDR3, the DNA is TGTGCCAGCAGCCAATCGAAGGCCGGGGAGCTGTTTTTT. As protein: CASSQSKAGELFF.

The table lists this clonotype with a few counts. The chain employs TRBV7-2 and TRBJ1-1; D uncertain. The CDR3 runs to 15 residues. Trimming shortened V by 1 base and J by 10 bases, and 19 bases separated the two germline ends. Germline lookup yields CDR1 SGHTA and CDR2 FQGNSA. The CDR3 sequence is CASSLVIVALDGAFF. In DNA, the CDR3 is TGTGCCAGCAGCTTAGTGATCGTAGCCCTTGACGGAGCTTTCTTT.

This clonotype was counted once. CDR3 nucleotide sequence: TGTGCCAGCTCCCCCACAGAAAATGAGCAGTTCTTC. Translation gives CASSPTENEQFF. The chain is built from TRBV18 and TRBJ2-1, with unresolved D. This CDR3 region has 12 residues. Trimming took off 6 bases at V and 7 bases at J, with 10 bases between the two ends. Germline V gene lookup returns CDR1 KGHSH and CDR2 LQKENI.

This clonotype was counted only a few times. The rearrangement links TRBV7-2 to TRBJ2-5, with 9 positions matching TRBD1. Germline trimming cut 6 bases from V and 5 bases from J; bases unmatched to any gene: 4. Germline CDR1 is SGHTA and CDR2 is FQGNSA. This CDR3 spans 13 amino acids. The CDR3 region is CASRGQGKETQYF. The CDR3 bases are TGTGCCAGCAGAGGACAGGGGAAGGAGACCCAGTACTTC.

This clonotype has just a few counts. The chain carries TRBV20-1 and TRBJ2-5, with a tentative D call TRBD1 (6 bases). The CDR3 has 16 amino acids. Germline lookup yields CDR1 DFQATT and CDR2 SNEGSKA (reference sequence). V shed 4 bases and J shed 11 bases, with 29 bases lying between them. In DNA form, the CDR3 reads TGCAGTGCTAACCCCGGAACAGGGTTCTCTATCAATGAGCAGTACTTC. It encodes CSANPGTGFSINEQYF.

The chain links TRBV7-9 to TRBJ2-1; TRBD2 aligns across 14 bases. The CDR3 length is 16 residues. CDR1 and CDR2 (germline): SEHNR, FQNEAQ (reference sequence). The V and J ends lost 5 bases and 12 bases, in that order; junction bases with no gene match: 12. CDR3 coding DNA: TGTGCCAGCAGCCCGACTAGCGGGAGGGCCATGTATGGGCAGTTCTTC. Protein sequence: CASSPTSGRAMYGQFF.

The V call is TRBV7-2, the J call TRBJ2-5, with TRBD1 matching over 7 bases. The junction had 4 bases not matched to a gene; V was cut back by 1 base and J by 11 bases. Germline values: CDR1 SGHTA, CDR2 FQGNSA. This CDR3 has 12 residues. The chain's CDR3 is CASSLDGQAQYF. CDR3 DNA: TGTGCCAGCAGCTTAGATGGACAGGCTCAGTACTTC.

The V call is TRBV7-2, the J call TRBJ2-5, with D tentatively TRBD2 (6 bases). Trimming cost V 3 bases and J 1 base, with 9 bases left between them. CDR3 length: 14 amino acids. Germline CDR1 SGHTA, CDR2 FQGNSA. In DNA, the CDR3 is TGTGCCAGCAGCTTTACTAGCAGCCAAGAGACCCAGTACTTC. It codes for CASSFTSSQETQYF.

The gene calls are TRBV12-3 or TRBV12-4 and TRBJ2-7; unclear D gene. Trimming cost V 3 bases and J 2 bases, with 8 bases left between them. This CDR3 comprises 13 residues. The CDR3 reads CASSFERTYEQYF. The CDR3 DNA reads TGTGCCAGCAGTTTCGAGCGAACCTACGAGCAGTACTTC.